This T cell receptor (beta chain) was obtained from a study of human T cells and chemical hapten exposure. Study-wide results and caveats: Sensitizing to DPC left TCRs with a frequency above 1 in 1000 unaltered.

What the library attached to individual cDNA molecules were unique molecular identifiers. In the source study's methods: A typical sample had 95,638 TCRs, with roughly 20,000 to 700,000 overall. TCRdb re-called the 5' RACE reads with MiXCR, one entry per CDR3 protein. The authors' filters were not applied to this entry. Of 81,000 or so distinct CDR3 sequences listed, 7% to 8% are singletons. Whole blood that had not been fractionated was the source of extracted total RNA. In its sample, this clonotype was seen many times. No antigen is known for it. V dropped 5 bases and J dropped 1 base, with 8 bases sitting between them. The germline V gene has CDR1 WSHSY and CDR2 SAAADI. The CDR3 runs 13 residues.

The chain is built from TRBV10-2 and TRBJ1-1; D ambiguous. The TCR originated in a male donor in good health. CDR3 DNA sequence: TGCGCCAGCAGTTTGGACTGGAACACTGAAGCTTTCTTT. This sequence encodes CASSLDWNTEAFF.